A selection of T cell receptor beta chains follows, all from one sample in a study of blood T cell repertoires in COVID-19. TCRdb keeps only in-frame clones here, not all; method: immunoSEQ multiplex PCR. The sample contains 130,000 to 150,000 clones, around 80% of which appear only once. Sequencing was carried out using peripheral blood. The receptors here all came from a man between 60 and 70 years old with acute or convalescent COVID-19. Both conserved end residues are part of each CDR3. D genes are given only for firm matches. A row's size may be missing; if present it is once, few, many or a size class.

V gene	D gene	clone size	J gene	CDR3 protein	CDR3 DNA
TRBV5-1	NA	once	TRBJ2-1	CASSLASASYNEQFF	TGCGCCAGCAGCTTGGCTAGCGCCTCCTACAATGAGCAGTTCTTC
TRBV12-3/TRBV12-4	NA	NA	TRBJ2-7	CASRRPGSHEQYF	TGTGCCAGCAGACGGCCAGGATCTCACGAGCAGTACTTC
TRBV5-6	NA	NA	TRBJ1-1	CATMRQSNTEAFF	TGTGCCACAATGAGACAGTCGAACACTGAAGCTTTCTTT
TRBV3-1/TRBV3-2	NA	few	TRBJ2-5	CASSINLAGRGQETQYF	TGTGCCAGCAGTATCAACTTGGCGGGAAGAGGGCAAGAGACCCAGTACTTC
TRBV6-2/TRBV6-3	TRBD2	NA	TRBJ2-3	CASSYEVAAGVLGTDTQYF	TGTGCCAGCAGTTACGAGGTGGCAGCGGGAGTCTTAGGCACAGATACGCAGTATTTT
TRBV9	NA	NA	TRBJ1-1	CASSVGALLNTEAFF	TGTGCCAGCAGCGTAGGAGCTCTCCTGAACACTGAAGCTTTCTTT
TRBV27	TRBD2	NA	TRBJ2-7	CASSPSYPPAGGSYEQYF	TGTGCCAGCAGTCCTTCCTACCCTCCAGCGGGAGGCTCCTACGAGCAGTACTTC
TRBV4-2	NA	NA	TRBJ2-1	CASSPRDYNEQFF	TGTGCCAGCAGCCCGCGGGATTACAATGAGCAGTTCTTC
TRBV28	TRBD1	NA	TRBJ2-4	CASSFSGQLAKNIQYF	TGTGCCAGCAGTTTCTCGGGACAGCTAGCCAAAAACATTCAGTACTTC
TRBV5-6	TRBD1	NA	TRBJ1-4	CASSSDRGYNEKLFF	TGTGCCAGCAGCTCTGACAGGGGATATAATGAAAAACTGTTTTTT
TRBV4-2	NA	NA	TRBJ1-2	CASSQERQGWYGYTF	TGTGCCAGCAGCCAAGAGAGGCAGGGGTGGTATGGCTACACCTTC
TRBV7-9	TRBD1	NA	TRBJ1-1	CASSAGQGTDTEAFF	TGTGCCAGCAGCGCCGGACAGGGGACCGACACTGAAGCTTTCTTT
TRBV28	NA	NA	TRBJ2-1	CASSLGEEQFF	TGTGCCAGCAGTTTAGGGGAGGAGCAGTTCTTC
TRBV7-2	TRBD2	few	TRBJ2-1	CASSFGGGYGEQFF	TGTGCCAGCAGCTTCGGGGGAGGGTACGGTGAGCAGTTCTTC
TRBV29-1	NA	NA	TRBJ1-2	CSAEGQGLDYGYTF	TGCAGCGCCGAGGGCCAGGGGCTTGACTATGGCTACACCTTC
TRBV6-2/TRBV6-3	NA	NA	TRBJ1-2	CASSSQDRYGYTF	TGTGCCAGCAGTTCGCAGGACAGATATGGCTACACCTTC
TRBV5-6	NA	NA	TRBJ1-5	CASSLTENQPQHF	TGTGCCAGCAGCTTGACAGAAAATCAGCCCCAGCATTTT
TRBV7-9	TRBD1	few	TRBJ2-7	CASSGQASYEQYF	TGTGCCAGCAGCGGACAGGCATCCTACGAGCAGTACTTC
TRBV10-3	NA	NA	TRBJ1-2	CAISHGIDGYTF	TGTGCCATCAGCCACGGGATCGATGGCTACACCTTC
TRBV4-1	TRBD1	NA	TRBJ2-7	CASSRDRGRLDEQYF	TGCGCCAGCAGCCGCGACAGGGGCAGATTAGACGAGCAGTACTTC
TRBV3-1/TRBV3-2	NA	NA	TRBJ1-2	CASSQALYYGYTF	TGTGCCAGCAGCCAAGCGTTGTACTATGGCTACACCTTC
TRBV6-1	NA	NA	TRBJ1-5	CASSDPHGGLQSNQPQHF	TGTGCCAGCAGTGACCCTCACGGGGGGCTTCAAAGCAATCAGCCCCAGCATTTT
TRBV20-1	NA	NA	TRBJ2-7	CSARGPQIEYF	TGCAGTGCTAGGGGGCCCCAAATCGAGTACTTC
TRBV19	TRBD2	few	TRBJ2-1	CASGSSPLAGRRGNEQFF	TGTGCCAGTGGTTCCAGCCCTCTAGCGGGTCGACGAGGGAATGAGCAGTTCTTC
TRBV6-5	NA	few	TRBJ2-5	CASLEYPVETQYF	TGTGCCAGCCTTGAGTATCCGGTCGAGACCCAGTACTTC
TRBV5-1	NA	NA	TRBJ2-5	CASTQSQGKETQYF	TGCGCCAGCACCCAATCTCAGGGAAAAGAGACCCAGTACTTC
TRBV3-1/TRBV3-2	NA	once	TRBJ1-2	CASSLPTGSLRSYTF	TGTGCCAGCAGCCTTCCGACTGGATCGTTGAGGAGCTACACCTTC
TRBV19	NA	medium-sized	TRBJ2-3	CASSSTGSDTDTQYF	TGTGCCAGTAGTTCGACCGGGTCCGACACAGATACGCAGTATTTT
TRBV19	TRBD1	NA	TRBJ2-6	CASSMGQAGANVLTF	TGTGCCAGTAGTATGGGACAGGCTGGGGCCAACGTCCTGACTTTC
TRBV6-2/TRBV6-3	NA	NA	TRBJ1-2	CASSHGQGYTF	TGTGCCAGCAGTCATGGACAAGGCTACACCTTC
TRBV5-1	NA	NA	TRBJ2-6	CASTPGGPSGANVLTF	TGCGCCAGCACCCCCGGGGGACCTTCTGGGGCCAACGTCCTGACTTTC
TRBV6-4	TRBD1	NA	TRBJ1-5	CASSADRGQPQHF	TGTGCCAGCAGTGCCGACAGGGGCCAGCCCCAGCATTTT
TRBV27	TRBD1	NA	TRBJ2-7	CASSTGTGLFSYEQYF	TGTGCCAGCAGTACCGGGACAGGACTATTCTCCTACGAGCAGTACTTC
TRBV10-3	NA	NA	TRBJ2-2	CAIRAEVGELFF	TGTGCCATCAGAGCGGAGGTCGGGGAGCTGTTTTTT
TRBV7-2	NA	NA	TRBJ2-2	CASTRQADLTGELFF	TGTGCCAGCACCCGACAGGCGGATTTAACCGGGGAGCTGTTTTTT
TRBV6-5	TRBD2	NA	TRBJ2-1	CASTKVAGGYNEQFF	TGTGCCAGCACCAAGGTAGCGGGCGGGTACAATGAGCAGTTCTTC
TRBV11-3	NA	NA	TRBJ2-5	CASSLRGLGETQYF	TGTGCCAGCAGCTTAAGGGGGTTGGGAGAGACCCAGTACTTC
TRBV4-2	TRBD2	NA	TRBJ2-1	CASSQGGSGSSYNEQFF	TGTGCCAGCAGCCAAGGGGGTAGCGGGAGCTCCTACAATGAGCAGTTCTTC
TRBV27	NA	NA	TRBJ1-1	CASRFGVGTEAFF	TGTGCCAGCAGGTTCGGGGTAGGCACTGAAGCTTTCTTT
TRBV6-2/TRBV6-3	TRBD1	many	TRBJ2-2	CASSRVTGGAITGELFF	TGTGCCAGCAGCCGGGTTACAGGGGGCGCGATAACCGGGGAGCTGTTTTTT
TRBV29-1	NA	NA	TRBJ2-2	CSGSGIRTGELFF	TGCAGCGGATCAGGGATACGGACCGGGGAGCTGTTTTTT
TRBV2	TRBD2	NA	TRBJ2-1	CASSLAGGVYEQFF	TGTGCCAGCAGTCTAGCGGGAGGGGTTTATGAGCAGTTCTTC
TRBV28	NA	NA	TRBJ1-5	CASRVDNQPQHF	TGTGCCAGCAGGGTAGATAATCAGCCCCAGCATTTT